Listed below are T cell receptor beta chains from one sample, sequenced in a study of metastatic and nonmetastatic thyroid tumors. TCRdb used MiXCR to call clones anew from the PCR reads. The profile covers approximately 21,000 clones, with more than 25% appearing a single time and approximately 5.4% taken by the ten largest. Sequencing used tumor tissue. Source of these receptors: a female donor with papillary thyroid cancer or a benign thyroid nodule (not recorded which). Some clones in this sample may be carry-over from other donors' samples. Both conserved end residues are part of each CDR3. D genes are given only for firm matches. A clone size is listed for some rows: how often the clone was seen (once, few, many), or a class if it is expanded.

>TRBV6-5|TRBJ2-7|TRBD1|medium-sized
CASSYSRGTGVNYEQYF
TGTGCCAGCAGTTACTCTAGGGGGACAGGGGTGAACTACGAGCAGTACTTC
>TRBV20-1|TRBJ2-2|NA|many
CSAPSGRVTGELFF
TGCAGTGCTCCCTCGGGCAGGGTGACCGGGGAGCTGTTTTTT
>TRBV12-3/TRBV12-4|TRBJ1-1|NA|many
CASTPSGYTEAFF
TGTGCCAGCACCCCGTCGGGGTACACTGAAGCTTTCTTT
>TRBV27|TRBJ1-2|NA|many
CASSIGPGRANYGYTF
TGTGCCAGCAGTATTGGGCCGGGAAGAGCTAACTATGGCTACACCTTC
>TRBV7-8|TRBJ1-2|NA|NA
CASSTTQALNYGYTF
TGTGCCAGCAGCACCACACAGGCCCTTAACTATGGCTACACCTTC
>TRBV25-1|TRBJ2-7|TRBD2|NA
CAGSESLPTSGVSAYEQYF
TGTGCCGGCAGTGAATCCCTTCCCACTAGCGGGGTGAGCGCCTACGAGCAGTACTTC
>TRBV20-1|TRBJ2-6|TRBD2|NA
CSARTSGGSGANVLTF
TGCAGTGCGAGGACTAGCGGGGGCTCTGGGGCCAACGTCCTGACTTTC
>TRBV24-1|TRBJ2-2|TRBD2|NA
CATSDILAGAKFGTGELFF
TGTGCCACCAGTGACATCCTAGCGGGAGCCAAGTTTGGGACCGGGGAGCTGTTTTTT
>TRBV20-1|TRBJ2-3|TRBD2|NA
CSARLAGGDWADTQYF
TGCAGTGCTAGACTAGCGGGAGGGGATTGGGCAGATACGCAGTATTTT
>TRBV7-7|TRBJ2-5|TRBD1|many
CASSKGQGGMETQYF
TGTGCCAGCAGCAAGGGACAGGGTGGAATGGAGACCCAGTACTTC
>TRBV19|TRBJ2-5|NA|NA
CASIYRAGETQYF
TGTGCCAGTATTTACAGGGCGGGTGAGACCCAGTACTTC
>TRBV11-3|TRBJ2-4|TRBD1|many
CASSDLTGGAKNIQYF
TGTGCCAGCAGCGACCTGACAGGGGGAGCCAAAAACATTCAGTACTTC
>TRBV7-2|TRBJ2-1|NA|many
CASSLGGGLGFNEQFF
TGTGCCAGCAGCTTGGGAGGGGGGCTGGGGTTCAATGAGCAGTTCTTC
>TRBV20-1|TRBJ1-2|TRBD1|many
CSARTGTGVGYTF
TGCAGTGCCCGGACAGGGACTGGTGTCGGCTACACCTTC
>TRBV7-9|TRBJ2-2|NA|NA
CASSQVGALGGELFF
TGTGCCAGCAGCCAAGTAGGGGCTCTGGGTGGGGAGCTGTTTTTT
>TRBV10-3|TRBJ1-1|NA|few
CAIVGTLDGHTEAFF
TGTGCCATCGTAGGCACACTGGATGGGCACACTGAAGCTTTCTTT
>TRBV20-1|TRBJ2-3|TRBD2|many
CSELAGGADTQYF
TGCAGTGAACTAGCGGGGGGGGCAGATACGCAGTATTTT
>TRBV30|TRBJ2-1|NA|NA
CAWSVLRRGVRVQFF
TGTGCCTGGAGTGTTTTAAGGCGGGGAGTACGAGTGCAGTTCTTC
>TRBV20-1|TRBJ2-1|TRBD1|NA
CSARVQGVSSYNEQFF
TGCAGTGCTAGAGTACAGGGGGTATCATCCTACAATGAGCAGTTCTTC
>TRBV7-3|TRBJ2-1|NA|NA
CASSLFPGSLNEQFF
TGTGCCAGCAGCCTTTTCCCTGGCTCCCTCAATGAGCAGTTCTTT
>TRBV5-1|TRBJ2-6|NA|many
CASSKTTGTLLPGANVLTF
TGCGCCAGCAGTAAAACGACCGGGACACTGCTCCCTGGGGCCAACGTCCTGACTTTC
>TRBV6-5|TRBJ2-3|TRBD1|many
CASSYGVTGDPTDTQYF
TGTGCCAGCAGTTACGGTGTCACAGGGGATCCCACAGATACGCAGTATTTT
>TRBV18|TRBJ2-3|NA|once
CASSPDRLDTQYF
TGTGCCAGCTCACCAGACAGGCTAGATACGCAGTATTTT
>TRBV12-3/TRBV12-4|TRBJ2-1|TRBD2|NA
CASSYTSGGVRYNEQFF
TGTGCCAGCAGCTATACTAGCGGGGGGGTTAGGTACAATGAGCAGTTCTTC
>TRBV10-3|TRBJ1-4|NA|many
CAISESGATNEKLFF
TGTGCCATCAGTGAGTCGGGTGCAACTAATGAAAAACTGTTTTTT
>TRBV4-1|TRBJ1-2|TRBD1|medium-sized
CASSQDHGRGHGYTF
TGCGCCAGCAGCCAAGATCACGGCAGGGGGCACGGCTACACCTTC
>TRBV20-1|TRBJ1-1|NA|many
CSARRGGETEAFF
TGCAGTGCAAGGAGAGGGGGAGAGACTGAAGCTTTCTTT